This T cell receptor (beta chain) was sequenced during a study of T cell responses to AZD1222 COVID-19 vaccine. Repertoires were generated with immunoSEQ multiplex PCR, while TCRdb's copy carries only in-frame clones and drops some. Of more than 85,000 clones detected, roughly 80% appear once; the ten largest clones hold approximately 5.1%. Study-level points and caveats: Reports say nearly half of spike-specific TCRs go after unmutated variant regions. Along spike, vaccine-associated CD4 TCRs were found throughout, with dominance at 160-218 and 743-854. After the peak T cell response, and only then, were repertoires sampled.

A remark on this clone: Its antigen is as yet unknown.

CDR1 is MNHEY, CDR2 SVGAGI, per germline. The CDR3 runs to 15 residues. V gave up 7 bases and J gave up 0 bases, with 13 bases separating them. Sequenced here: peripheral blood, sampled on day 0 of AZD1222 vaccination. This receptor was taken from an adult in good health. V is TRBV6-5 and J is TRBJ1-5; weak D call: TRBD1 (5 bases). In DNA, the CDR3 is TGTGCCAGCAACCGAGGGGATCTTAGCAATCAGCCCCAGCATTTT. Translated, it gives CASNRGDLSNQPQHF.